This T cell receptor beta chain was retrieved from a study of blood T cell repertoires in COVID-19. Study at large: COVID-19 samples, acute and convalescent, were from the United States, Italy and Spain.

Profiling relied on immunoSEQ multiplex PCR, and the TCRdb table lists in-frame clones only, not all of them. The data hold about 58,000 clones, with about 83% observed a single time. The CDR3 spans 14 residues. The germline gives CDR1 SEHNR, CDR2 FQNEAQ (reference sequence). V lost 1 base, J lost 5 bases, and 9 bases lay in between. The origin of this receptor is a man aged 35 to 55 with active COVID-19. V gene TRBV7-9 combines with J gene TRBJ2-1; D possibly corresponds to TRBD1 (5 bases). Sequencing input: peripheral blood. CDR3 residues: CASSLGRADNEQFF. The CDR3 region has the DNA TGTGCCAGCAGCTTAGGCAGGGCAGACAATGAGCAGTTCTTC.